These 9 T cell receptor beta chains share one sample of origin, sequenced in a study of CD8 T cells in Susac syndrome. RNA was extracted with the RNeasy kit, and a quantity of roughly 0.45 to 1 ug was reverse transcribed using random hexamers. TCRdb re-derived calls from the immunoSEQ multiplex PCR reads in MiXCR, one entry per CDR3 protein. The profile shows over 100,000 distinct CDR3 sequences, about 96% of them singletons. Sequenced sample: CD4+ T cells from PBMCs. Receptors originate from a human donor in good health.

This clonotype was seen only once. V and J are TRBV12-3 or TRBV12-4 and TRBJ1-1; D gene ambiguous. The CDR3 spans 12 residues. V lost 6 bases and J 10 bases, leaving 15 bases between the germline ends. The CDR3 reads CASRADSRGAFF. CDR3 DNA: TGTGCCAGCAGGGCAGATTCGAGAGGAGCTTTCTTT.

The chain couples TRBV7-9 to TRBJ2-2; 9 bases align to TRBD1. The CDR3 runs 15 residues. Germline trimming cut 3 bases from V and 3 bases from J; bases unmatched to any gene: 2. Per the germline V gene, CDR1 is SEHNR and CDR2 is FQNEAQ (reference sequence). CDR3 loop: CASSFGTGHTGELFF. The CDR3 DNA is TGTGCCAGCAGCTTTGGGACAGGGCACACCGGGGAGCTGTTTTTT.

The gene calls are TRBV5-1 and TRBJ2-6, with D tentatively TRBD1 or TRBD2 (6 bases each). The CDR3 extends over 16 amino acids. Trimming shortened V by 4 bases and J by 2 bases, and 13 bases separated the two germline ends. Germline V CDR1 and CDR2: SGHRS, YFSETQ. CDR3 nucleotides: TGCGCCAGCAGCCTTGCCGGGGGCGCTGGGGCCAACGTCCTGACTTTC. It codes for CASSLAGGAGANVLTF.

This sequence joins TRBV6-2 or TRBV6-3 and TRBJ2-3; no clear D. Trimming pared 2 bases from V and 4 bases from J, leaving 4 bases between. The germline gives CDR1 MNHEY, CDR2 SVGEGT. The CDR3 is 12 residues long. Here the CDR3 reads CASSYAPDTQYF. CDR3 bases: TGTGCCAGCAGTTACGCCCCAGATACGCAGTATTTT.

The CDR3 DNA sequence: TGTGCCAGCAGCCCCATCCAGGGGGTAAGCGGCTACACCTTC. Its translation: CASSPIQGVSGYTF. This chain uses TRBV7-2 with TRBJ1-2; 7 bases align to TRBD1. The germline gives CDR1 SGHTA, CDR2 FQGNSA. CDR3 length: 14 amino acids. The V segment lost 5 bases and the J segment 8 bases; nucleotides outside the gene matches: 11.

This clonotype was found once. The V call is TRBV29-1, the J call TRBJ1-2, with D maybe TRBD1 (5 bases). In germline, CDR1 is SQVTM, CDR2 ANQGSEA. CDR3 length: 13 amino acids. Trimming cost V 5 bases and J 3 bases, with 13 bases left between them. The CDR3 bases are TGCAGCGTTTGGGGTCAGGGCTACTATGGCTACACCTTC. Amino acid sequence: CSVWGQGYYGYTF.

V and J are TRBV7-9 and TRBJ1-1; D not certain. The CDR3 is 17 residues long. Germline loops: CDR1 SEHNR, CDR2 FQNEAQ (reference sequence). Deletions cut 4 bases from V and 4 bases from J, with 22 bases between. The CDR3 bases are TGTGCCAGCAGCTACCCCACCCCCCTGTTATTATCCACTGAAGCTTTCTTT. Amino acids: CASSYPTPLLLSTEAFF.

This rearrangement joins TRBV7-9 to TRBJ1-4; D may be TRBD1 (6 bases). The CDR3 is 14 amino acids. Germline V gene data show CDR1 as SEHNR and CDR2 as FQNEAQ (reference sequence). With 2 bases removed from V and 7 bases from J, the gap between germline ends came to 11 bases. The CDR3 protein is CASSLRGYGEKLFF. The DNA of the CDR3 is TGTGCCAGCAGCTTAAGGGGGTACGGTGAAAAACTGTTTTTT.

The chain recombines TRBV29-1 with TRBJ1-1; D is unclear. Trimming stripped 4 bases from V and 0 bases from J, with 9 bases between. The CDR3 covers 13 residues. Germline V gene data show CDR1 as SQVTM and CDR2 as ANQGSEA. The CDR3 sequence: CSVGVGLNTEAFF. DNA of the CDR3: TGCAGCGTTGGAGTCGGACTGAACACTGAAGCTTTCTTT. The whole variable domain, remainder taken from reference TRBV29-1 and TRBJ1-1, is SAVISQKPSRDICQRGTSLTIQCQVDSQVTMMFWYRQQPGQSLTLIATANQGSEATYESGFVIDKFPISRPNLTFSTLTVSNMSPEDSSIYLCSVGVGLNTEAFFGQGTRLTVV.